Following are 30 T cell receptor beta chains from one sample sequenced in a study of blood T cell repertoires in COVID-19. Using immunoSEQ multiplex PCR, the repertoire was profiled, and TCRdb retains in-frame clones only, with some absent. The sample has 250,000 to 300,000 clones; approximately 90% are singletons. Sequenced input: PBMCs or T cells enriched from blood (not recorded which). Receptors were obtained from a woman in her thirties or forties with acute COVID-19.

The chain combines TRBV30 with TRBJ1-1; tentative D call: TRBD1 (5 bases). Germline V gene data show CDR1 as GTSNPN and CDR2 as SVGIG (reference sequence). CDR3 length equals 13 residues. V was pared by 2 bases and J by 0 bases, with 7 bases between. The CDR3: CAWSTGLNTEAFF. As DNA, the CDR3 is TGTGCCTGGAGTACAGGATTGAACACTGAAGCTTTCTTT.

The CDR3 reads CASSVGSGGAEEQFF. CDR3 DNA: TGTGCCAGCAGCGTAGGTAGCGGGGGGGCCGAGGAGCAGTTCTTC. This chain joins TRBV9 and TRBJ2-1; TRBD2 agrees at 11 bases. From germline, CDR1 is SGDLS and CDR2 YYNGEE. The CDR3 length is 15 residues. V dropped 0 bases and J dropped 10; count of bases not matched to a gene: 6.

This sequence joins TRBV7-8 and TRBJ2-3; TRBD2 matches 12 bases. V lost 6 bases, J lost 4 bases, and 5 bases stayed unmatched. Germline CDR1 is SGHVS and CDR2 is FQNEAQ. The CDR3 covers 15 residues. The CDR3 sequence is CASSPTSGGADTQYF. The CDR3 DNA reads as TGTGCCAGCAGTCCGACTAGCGGGGGTGCAGATACGCAGTATTTT.

V gene TRBV6-5 combines with J gene TRBJ1-3, with TRBD1 as a possible D gene (6 bases). Trimming stripped 4 bases from V and 1 base from J, with 8 bases between. CDR3 length: 14 residues. The germline V gene has CDR1 MNHEY and CDR2 SVGAGI. CDR3 in DNA: TGTGCCAGCAGTTCAGGGGTGTCTGGAAACACCATATATTTT. It encodes CASSSGVSGNTIYF.

CDR3 in DNA: TGTGCCAGCAGCTTAGGTCTCGGGGCTGGGGCCAACGTCCTGACTTTC. Amino acid sequence: CASSLGLGAGANVLTF. The chain carries TRBV7-8 and TRBJ2-6; D is possibly TRBD2 (5 bases). The CDR3 runs 16 residues. Per germline, CDR1 SGHVS and CDR2 FQNEAQ. V was cut by 1 base and J by 2 bases, with 9 bases left in between. Together with reference TRBV7-8 and TRBJ2-6, the CDR3 gives the full variable domain: GAGVSQSPRYKVAKRGQDVALRCDPISGHVSLFWYQQALGQGPEFLTYFQNEAQLDKSGLPSDRFFAERPEGSVSTLKIQRTQQEDSAVYLCASSLGLGAGANVLTFGAGSRLTVL.

This clone appeared a few times. The genes are TRBV4-3 and TRBJ2-7; TRBD2 matches 11 bases. From germline, CDR1 is LGHNA and CDR2 YSLEER. The V and J ends lost 4 bases and 3 bases, in that order; junction bases with no gene match: 8. CDR3 length: 16 residues. CDR3 sequence reads: CASSLTLAGGLYEQYF. In nucleotides, the CDR3 is TGCGCCAGCAGCCTCACGCTAGCGGGAGGTCTCTACGAGCAGTACTTC.

The chain recombines TRBV29-1 with TRBJ1-1; 7 positions agree with TRBD1. V shed 0 bases, J shed 3 bases, and the junction held 1 base outside the gene matches. The CDR3 consists of 13 residues. Germline V gives CDR1 SQVTM, CDR2 ANQGSEA. The CDR3 sequence is CSVEDDRDTEAFF. The CDR3 nucleotides read TGCAGCGTTGAAGACGACAGGGACACTGAAGCTTTCTTT.

This clone appeared a single time. V gene TRBV9 combines with J gene TRBJ2-3, with D tentatively TRBD1 (7 bases). The CDR3 spans 17 residues. In germline, CDR1 is SGDLS, CDR2 YYNGEE. The V gene lost 0 bases and the J gene lost 1 base, with 15 bases spanning the gap. CDR3 bases: TGTGCCAGCAGCGTAGAGGCGGAGGGGGCGCGCACAGATACGCAGTATTTT. Translating gives CASSVEAEGARTDTQYF.

Concerning this clone itself: Different DNA sequences within this sample yield the same CDR3. The chain recombines TRBV7-2 with TRBJ1-5, with TRBD1 identical over 9 bases. Trimming cost V 4 bases and J 7 bases; bases outside gene matches: 5. Germline loops: CDR1 SGHTA, CDR2 FQGNSA. The CDR3 length is 14 residues. DNA of the CDR3: TGTGCCAGCAGCTCGACAGGGGGTAACCAGCCCCAGCATTTT. Its protein is CASSSTGGNQPQHF.

The chain links TRBV7-8 to TRBJ2-1, with D possibly being TRBD2 (6 bases). This CDR3 is built from 16 residues. Trimming stripped 1 base from V and 3 bases from J, with 13 bases between. Germline CDR1 reads SGHVS; CDR2 reads FQNEAQ. The CDR3 bases are TGTGCCAGCAGCTTAGATCGCGGGGCCGGCTACAATGAGCAGTTCTTC. This translates into CASSLDRGAGYNEQFF. The variable domain in full, with the rest retrieved from reference TRBV7-8 and TRBJ2-1, is GAGVSQSPRYKVAKRGQDVALRCDPISGHVSLFWYQQALGQGPEFLTYFQNEAQLDKSGLPSDRFFAERPEGSVSTLKIQRTQQEDSAVYLCASSLDRGAGYNEQFFGPGTRLTVL.

The chain joins TRBV5-1 to TRBJ1-3; weak D call: TRBD1 (5 bases). V lost 2 bases and J 0 bases, leaving 15 bases between the germline ends. CDR3 length equals 17 residues. Germline CDR1 reads SGHRS; CDR2 reads YFSETQ. The CDR3 loop is CASSFGAVGLSGNTIYF. CDR3 sequence (DNA): TGCGCCAGCAGCTTTGGGGCAGTTGGCCTCTCTGGAAACACCATATATTTT.

This chain connects TRBV6-5 to TRBJ2-1; perhaps TRBD1 as D (6 bases). This CDR3 is 13 amino acids long. Germline lookup yields CDR1 MNHEY and CDR2 SVGAGI. The V end was cut by 2 bases, the J end by 9 bases, with 11 bases between. CDR3 sequence: CASSYTTGSEQFF. The CDR3 coding sequence is TGTGCCAGCAGTTACACTACAGGGAGTGAGCAGTTCTTC.

The V call is TRBV9, the J call TRBJ2-1, with 14 bases lining up with TRBD2. Germline CDR1 is SGDLS and CDR2 is YYNGEE. The CDR3 consists of 18 residues. Unmatched junction bases numbered 17, after V lost 2 bases and J lost 13 bases. The CDR3 region is CASSVSPPGGTSGSRQFF. The CDR3 DNA reads TGTGCCAGCAGCGTTTCCCCACCCGGAGGGACTAGCGGGAGTCGTCAGTTCTTC.

J is TRBJ2-2 and V is TRBV2; D gene ambiguous. Germline assignment: CDR1 SNHLY and CDR2 FYNNEI. CDR3 length: 14 amino acids. Trimming stripped 6 bases from V and 2 bases from J, with 10 bases between. DNA of the CDR3: TGTGCCAGCAGGATTAGCCGAAACACCGGGGAGCTGTTTTTT. It specifies CASRISRNTGELFF.

V gene TRBV6-5 combines with J gene TRBJ2-7; 7 positions agree with TRBD1. Germline V lookup: CDR1 MNHEY, CDR2 SVGAGI. The CDR3 is 11 residues long. Trimming at V came to 7 bases and at J to 5 bases, leaving 2 bases not matched to a gene. The DNA of the CDR3 is TGTGCCAGCACCGACAGGGACGAGCAGTACTTC. This gives the protein CASTDRDEQYF.

This clone was seen once. The genes are TRBV28 and TRBJ1-5; a weak D match, TRBD1 (5 bases). This CDR3 region has 14 residues. Deletions cut 2 bases from V and 4 bases from J, with 9 bases between. CDR1 is MDHEN, CDR2 SYDVKM, per germline. The CDR3 DNA is TGTGCCAGCAGTTTACCAGGGTCTAATCAGCCCCAGCATTTT. It is translated as CASSLPGSNQPQHF.

The rearrangement joins TRBV6-2 or TRBV6-3 to TRBJ2-7; D is unresolved. This CDR3 contains 12 residues. The V end lost 2 bases, the J end lost 4 bases, and 6 bases lay between the germline ends. The germline gives CDR1 MNHEY, CDR2 SVGEGT. CDR3 DNA sequence: TGTGCCAGCAGTTACCTCCCTTACGAGCAGTACTTC. As protein: CASSYLPYEQYF.

The chain has TRBV5-6 and TRBJ2-3, with a weak D call TRBD1 (6 bases). The CDR3 totals 17 residues. Trimming took off 2 bases at V and 0 bases at J, with 16 bases between the two ends. Germline V gene sequence: CDR1 SGHDT, CDR2 YYEEEE. The CDR3 coding sequence is TGTGCCAGCAGCTTTGCTGCGCACAGGGAAAGCACAGATACGCAGTATTTT. Its translation is CASSFAAHRESTDTQYF.

This chain links TRBV7-9 with TRBJ2-1; 14 positions match TRBD2. The ends lost 3 bases at V and 7 bases at J; junction bases unmatched: 5. Per the germline V gene, CDR1 is SEHNR and CDR2 is FQNEAQ (reference sequence). This CDR3 is built from 16 residues. The CDR3 sequence: CASSFSGLAGGNEQFF. The CDR3 coding sequence is TGTGCCAGCAGCTTCTCCGGACTAGCGGGGGGAAATGAGCAGTTCTTC. Using reference TRBV7-9 and TRBJ2-1 for the parts outside the CDR3, the full variable domain is DTGVSQNPRHKITKRGQNVTFRCDPISEHNRLYWYRQTLGQGPEFLTYFQNEAQLEKSRLLSDRFSAERPKGSFSTLEIQRTEQGDSAMYLCASSFSGLAGGNEQFFGPGTRLTVL.

This clone appeared a few times. V and J are TRBV28 and TRBJ1-2; 12 positions agree with TRBD1. CDR3 length: 15 amino acids. Germline CDR1 and CDR2: MDHEN and SYDVKM. Trimming at V came to 9 bases and at J to 8 bases, leaving 13 bases not matched to a gene. As DNA, the CDR3 is TGTGCCAGTAGACCGGGACAGGGGGCCACGCGGGGCTACACCTTC. It encodes CASRPGQGATRGYTF.

This chain links TRBV14 with TRBJ1-2; 12 bases map to TRBD1. From germline, CDR1 is SGHDN and CDR2 FVKESK. This CDR3 spans 16 amino acids. With V trimmed by 4 bases and J by 7 bases, 10 bases remained unmatched. In DNA form, the CDR3 reads TGTGCCAGCAGCCCATTGGGACAGGGGGCTTTATTTGGCTACACCTTC. Its translation is CASSPLGQGALFGYTF.

About this clone itself: This sample also contains other DNA sequences that code for the same CDR3. The V and J genes are TRBV5-1 and TRBJ1-2, with D unresolved. CDR3 length: 13 residues. The V end lost 6 bases, the J end lost 3 bases, and 12 bases lay between the germline ends. Per the germline V gene, CDR1 is SGHRS and CDR2 is YFSETQ. CDR3 amino acids: CASTPSGDYGYTF. The CDR3 bases are TGCGCCAGCACCCCGAGCGGGGACTATGGCTACACCTTC.

Only a few counts were recorded for this clone. This same CDR3 is encoded by further DNA sequences in the sample. The genes are TRBV5-1 and TRBJ2-7, with 7 bases identical to TRBD1. This CDR3 is built from 12 residues. Unmatched junction bases numbered 1, after V lost 4 bases and J lost 3 bases. Germline loops: CDR1 SGHRS, CDR2 YFSETQ. DNA of the CDR3: TGCGCCAGCAGCCGGGACAGCTACGAGCAGTACTTC. This sequence encodes CASSRDSYEQYF.

CDR3 nucleotide sequence: TGTGCCAGCAGCTTGGACCAGGGGCCCTATGGCTACACCTTC. Encoded protein: CASSLDQGPYGYTF. The chain combines TRBV5-4 with TRBJ1-2; possibly TRBD1 for D (6 bases). CDR1 and CDR2 (germline): SGHNT, YYREEE (reference sequence). The ends were cut back, 0 bases at V and 4 bases at J, with 10 bases in the middle. The CDR3 spans 14 residues.

This chain links TRBV28 with TRBJ2-1; TRBD2 is a possible D gene (6 bases). Germline CDR1 reads MDHEN; CDR2 reads SYDVKM. Trimming left V 2 bases short and J 3 bases short, with 11 bases between. This CDR3 is built from 15 residues. The chain's CDR3 is CASSLGGTLYNEQFF. The CDR3 DNA follows: TGTGCCAGCAGTTTAGGGGGGACTCTCTACAATGAGCAGTTCTTC.

The rearrangement uses TRBV7-6 and TRBJ2-7; 14 bases map to TRBD2. CDR3 size: 16 residues. V was pared by 4 bases and J by 3 bases, with 5 bases of the junction left unmatched. Per the germline V gene, CDR1 is SGHVS and CDR2 is FNYEAQ. CDR3 in DNA: TGTGCCAGCAGCTACGGGACTAGCGGGGGTCACTACGAGCAGTACTTC. It translates to CASSYGTSGGHYEQYF.

The rearrangement uses TRBV19 and TRBJ2-1, with 9 bases that match TRBD1. The J segment lost 9 bases and the V segment lost 9 bases, leaving 6 bases of the junction unmatched. The CDR3 consists of 12 residues. Germline-derived CDR1 and CDR2 are LNHDA and SQIVND (reference sequence). In DNA, the CDR3 is TGTGCCAGCGGGCAGACAGGGGGTGAGCAGTTCTTC. Translating it yields CASGQTGGEQFF.

The rearrangement uses TRBV7-3 and TRBJ2-3, with 7 bases aligning to TRBD2. The J segment lost 8 bases and the V segment lost 5 bases, leaving 7 bases of the junction unmatched. This CDR3 comprises 13 residues. Germline V lookup: CDR1 SGHTA, CDR2 FQGTGA. The DNA of the CDR3 is TGTGCCAGCAGCCCCCCGGGAGGTGGTACGCAGTATTTT. Residues: CASSPPGGGTQYF.

J is TRBJ1-4 and V is TRBV9; D gene ambiguous. Germline CDR1 is SGDLS and CDR2 is YYNGEE. V was clipped by 3 bases and J by 0 bases, with 9 bases between them. CDR3 length equals 15 residues. The CDR3 DNA sequence: TGTGCCAGCAGCGCTACACGGGCAACTAATGAAAAACTGTTTTTT. Protein product: CASSATRATNEKLFF.

This chain joins TRBV28 and TRBJ2-1; 13 nucleotides match TRBD2. The CDR3 length is 17 residues. V trimming: 5 bases; J trimming: 8 bases; junction bases outside the gene matches: 12. Germline assignment: CDR1 MDHEN and CDR2 SYDVKM. CDR3 DNA: TGTGCCAGCAGTCCCTCATTACTAGCGGGGGGGCCGGATGAGCAGTTCTTC. Translating it yields CASSPSLLAGGPDEQFF.